One and the same sample provided the 10 T cell receptor beta chains below, sequenced in a study of blood T cell repertoires in COVID-19. Assay used: immunoSEQ multiplex PCR; TCRdb lists only in-frame clones, some missing. Among about 250,000 clones listed, roughly 84% were seen once. The sequenced sample consisted of peripheral blood. Receptor source: a man aged 50 or older with active or convalescent COVID-19.

This chain connects TRBV27 to TRBJ2-2; TRBD2 might be the D (6 bases). The CDR3 totals 14 residues. Looked up from germline, CDR1 is MNHEY and CDR2 is SMNVEV (reference sequence). Trimming took 5 bases from V and 4 from J, leaving 11 bases between them. In nucleotides, the CDR3 is TGTGCCAGCAGTCTGGGGAGGAGCACCGGGGAGCTGTTTTTT. Protein: CASSLGRSTGELFF.

The rearrangement joins TRBV4-2 to TRBJ1-4; maybe TRBD1 (5 bases). The CDR3 is 17 amino acids. Looked up from germline, CDR1 is LGHNA and CDR2 is YNFKEQ. V was pared by 4 bases and J by 2 bases, with 17 bases between. For the CDR3, the DNA is TGTGCCAGCAGCCCGATAGGACACGGAGAGACTAATGAAAAACTGTTTTTT. Its protein product is CASSPIGHGETNEKLFF.

V gene TRBV7-9 combines with J gene TRBJ1-2; 7 nucleotides line up with TRBD1. J was trimmed by 7 bases and V by 3 bases; bases with no gene match: 8. This CDR3 contains 14 residues. Germline V gene lookup returns CDR1 SEHNR and CDR2 FQNEAQ (reference sequence). CDR3 sequence reads: CASSLRLTGFGYTF. Written as DNA, the CDR3 is TGTGCCAGCAGCTTGAGGCTGACAGGGTTTGGCTACACCTTC. The variable domain in full, with the rest retrieved from reference TRBV7-9 and TRBJ1-2, is DTGVSQNPRHKITKRGQNVTFRCDPISEHNRLYWYRQTLGQGPEFLTYFQNEAQLEKSRLLSDRFSAERPKGSFSTLEIQRTEQGDSAMYLCASSLRLTGFGYTFGSGTRLTVV.

Only a few counts were recorded for this clone. This chain's CDR3 is CTSSQAVIQETQYF. The CDR3 coding sequence is TGCACCAGCAGCCAAGCAGTGATACAAGAGACCCAGTACTTC. V and J are TRBV1 and TRBJ2-5; the D call in the table, TRBD1, was not verified against the DNA. TRBV1 is recorded as a pseudogene. The CDR3 spans 14 residues.

The V gene is TRBV4-3, the J gene TRBJ1-1, with a weak D call TRBD1 (5 bases). CDR3 length equals 14 residues. Germline loops: CDR1 LGHNA, CDR2 YSLEER. With 1 base removed from V and 6 bases from J, the gap between germline ends came to 12 bases. DNA for the CDR3: TGCGCCAGCAGCCAAGTTTTAGGGGCGGCTGAAGCTTTCTTT. Protein product: CASSQVLGAAEAFF.

In its sample, this clone was seen a few times. The chain employs TRBV29-1 and TRBJ2-3; the D gene is possibly TRBD1 (5 bases). In germline, CDR1 is SQVTM, CDR2 ANQGSEA. This CDR3 is 13 amino acids long. Trimming removed 3 bases from V and 0 bases from J, with 7 bases in between. CDR3: CSVEPGSTDTQYF. The DNA of the CDR3 is TGCAGCGTTGAGCCAGGGAGCACAGATACGCAGTATTTT.

The genes are TRBV27 and TRBJ2-7; possible D gene TRBD1, 5 bases. In germline, CDR1 is MNHEY, CDR2 SMNVEV (reference sequence). Trimming took 5 bases from V and 0 from J, leaving 14 bases between them. CDR3 length equals 15 residues. The CDR3 region has the DNA TGTGCCAGCAGTCCCACAGGTGTTTACTCCTACGAGCAGTACTTC. Protein product: CASSPTGVYSYEQYF.

This sequence joins TRBV11-2 and TRBJ1-2; 8 bases align to TRBD1. This CDR3 region has 15 residues. The germline gives CDR1 SGHAT, CDR2 FQNNGV. V shed 5 bases, J shed 4 bases, and the junction held 9 bases outside the gene matches. The CDR3 reads CASSAISGGAYGYTF. CDR3 nucleotide sequence: TGTGCCAGCAGCGCGATCTCAGGGGGCGCCTATGGCTACACCTTC.

This clone was recorded only once. The rearrangement uses TRBV9 and TRBJ2-2, with 7 nucleotides matching TRBD1. The germline V gene encodes CDR1 SGDLS and CDR2 YYNGEE. The ends lost 0 bases at V and 7 bases at J; junction bases unmatched: 3. This CDR3 spans 14 amino acids. CDR3 amino acids: CASSVGSGGGELFF. The CDR3 DNA sequence: TGTGCCAGCAGCGTAGGTTCAGGGGGCGGGGAGCTGTTTTTT.

The chain has TRBV9 and TRBJ2-3; D might be TRBD1 (6 bases). The germline V gene has CDR1 SGDLS and CDR2 YYNGEE. There are 14 residues in the CDR3. Trimming pared 4 bases from V and 6 bases from J, leaving 15 bases between. DNA of the CDR3: TGTGCCAGCAGCCCCAACAGGGCTGCGGATACGCAGTATTTT. Translated: CASSPNRAADTQYF.